The 28 T cell receptor beta chains below come from one sample, sequenced in a study of blood T cell repertoires in COVID-19. Generated by immunoSEQ multiplex PCR, the TCRdb table keeps only in-frame clones and is missing some. The repertoire has hundreds of thousands of clones, around 86% of them found once; the top ten carry roughly 13%. Sequencing was done on a sample of peripheral blood. These receptors were obtained from a human donor in a cohort sampled during active COVID-19.

The V gene is TRBV11-2, the J gene TRBJ2-3; the match to TRBD2 covers 9 bases. The V and J ends lost 3 bases and 0 bases, in that order; junction bases with no gene match: 7. This CDR3 has 17 amino acids. Germline-derived CDR1 and CDR2 are SGHAT and FQNNGV. CDR3 DNA sequence: TGTGCCAGCAGCTTGCGTCTAGCGGGATCTAGCACAGATACGCAGTATTTT. Translating it yields CASSLRLAGSSTDTQYF.

J is TRBJ1-2 and V is TRBV6-5; the D gene is possibly TRBD1 (5 bases). The CDR3 runs 15 residues. V lost 6 bases to trimming and J lost 5 bases, with 19 bases between them. Germline CDR1 is MNHEY and CDR2 is SVGAGI. The CDR3 loop is CASRPTQGDLYGYTF. CDR3 in DNA: TGTGCCAGCAGACCTACCCAGGGCGACCTATATGGCTACACCTTC.

The chain carries TRBV5-4 and TRBJ2-1; 11 bases agree with TRBD2. The CDR3 contains 15 residues. Germline CDR1 reads SGHNT; CDR2 reads YYREEE (reference sequence). Losses at the gene ends were 1 base for V and 6 bases for J; bases not matched to a gene: 3. The chain's CDR3 is CASSLPLAGVNEQFF. DNA of the CDR3: TGTGCCAGCAGCTTGCCACTAGCGGGAGTCAATGAGCAGTTCTTC.

The chain recombines TRBV2 with TRBJ1-6, with 8 bases matching TRBD1. The CDR3 loop spans 17 amino acids. Per the germline V gene, CDR1 is SNHLY and CDR2 is FYNNEI. Trimming cost V 0 bases and J 13 bases; bases outside gene matches: 14. For the CDR3, the DNA is TGTGCCAGCAGTGAAGCAGATCCCGGGACAGGCTTCACTCCCCTCCACTTT. It codes for CASSEADPGTGFTPLHF.

The V and J genes are TRBV28 and TRBJ1-2, with D perhaps matching TRBD1 (5 bases). The V end lost 6 bases, the J end lost 4 bases, and 12 bases lay between the germline ends. CDR3 length: 13 residues. Germline-derived CDR1 and CDR2 are MDHEN and SYDVKM. The CDR3 DNA reads as TGTGCCAGCAGCCCCCCAGGGTCCTATGGCTACACCTTC. Amino acid sequence: CASSPPGSYGYTF.

CDR3 sequence reads: CATSVGYEQYF. For the CDR3, the DNA is TGTGCCACCTCGGTTGGCTACGAGCAGTACTTC. V and J are TRBV28 and TRBJ2-7, with D uncertain. Germline CDR1 and CDR2: MDHEN and SYDVKM. The CDR3 is 11 amino acids. The germline V and J ends were trimmed by 10 bases and 3 bases, with 10 bases remaining between them. Full variable domain (missing parts from reference TRBV28 and TRBJ2-7): DVKVTQSSRYLVKRTGEKVFLECVQDMDHENMFWYRQDPGLGLRLIYFSYDVKMKEKGDIPEGYSVSREKKERFSLILESASTNQTSMYLCATSVGYEQYFGPGTRLTVT.

CDR3 nucleotides: TGTGCCAGCAGCCTCAGGACAGGGGGCGCTGATACGCAGTATTTT. Its translation: CASSLRTGGADTQYF. The V call is TRBV5-8, the J call TRBJ2-3; 11 bases fit TRBD1. Germline-derived CDR1 and CDR2 are SGHTS and YDEGEE. V was clipped by 4 bases and J by 6 bases; unmatched bases: 7. The CDR3 is 15 residues long.

CDR3 in DNA: TGTGCCAGCAGCGCGCACGTTGGCGAGACCCAGTACTTC. Protein: CASSAHVGETQYF. The chain combines TRBV9 with TRBJ2-5; no clear D gene. This CDR3 has 13 amino acids. Germline values: CDR1 SGDLS, CDR2 YYNGEE. Trimming took 3 bases from V and 5 from J, leaving 11 bases between them.

This rearrangement joins TRBV7-8 to TRBJ2-7, with 13 bases that match TRBD2. CDR3 length: 15 residues. CDR1 and CDR2 (germline): SGHVS, FQNEAQ. V was pared by 4 bases and J by 2 bases, with 2 bases of the junction left unmatched. The CDR3 protein is CASSSLAGGAYEQYF. CDR3 coding DNA: TGTGCCAGCAGCTCACTAGCGGGAGGGGCCTACGAGCAGTACTTC. Full variable domain (remainder filled in from reference TRBV7-8 and TRBJ2-7): GAGVSQSPRYKVAKRGQDVALRCDPISGHVSLFWYQQALGQGPEFLTYFQNEAQLDKSGLPSDRFFAERPEGSVSTLKIQRTQQEDSAVYLCASSSLAGGAYEQYFGPGTRLTVT.

This clone has a single count. DNA for the CDR3: TGCAGCGTCTCGGACAGGGCTGGAAACACCATATATTTT. Amino acid sequence: CSVSDRAGNTIYF. This chain uses TRBV29-1 with TRBJ1-3, with 8 bases aligning to TRBD1. With V trimmed by 6 bases and J by 2 bases, 3 bases remained unmatched. CDR3 length equals 13 residues. Germline lookup yields CDR1 SQVTM and CDR2 ANQGSEA.

The V call is TRBV30, the J call TRBJ1-2; TRBD1 matches at 8 bases. Germline V CDR1 and CDR2: GTSNPN, SVGIG (reference sequence). This CDR3 is built from 17 residues. V lost 4 bases to trimming and J lost 6 bases; unmatched junction nucleotides: 19. The CDR3 sequence: CAWTLRDRIISRDGYTF. CDR3 nucleotides: TGTGCCTGGACCCTGCGGGACAGGATTATCAGTAGGGATGGCTACACCTTC.

This chain links TRBV19 with TRBJ2-7, with TRBD1 matching 8 bases. There are 15 residues in the CDR3. V trimming: 2 bases; J trimming: 4 bases; junction bases outside the gene matches: 7. Germline CDR1 is LNHDA and CDR2 is SQIVND (reference sequence). The CDR3: CASSIRGQGTYEQYF. CDR3 in DNA: TGTGCCAGTAGTATAAGAGGACAGGGAACGTACGAGCAGTACTTC. Filled out from reference TRBV19 and TRBJ2-7, the complete variable domain reads DGGITQSPKYLFRKEGQNVTLSCEQNLNHDAMYWYRQDPGQGLRLIYYSQIVNDFQKGDIAEGYSVSREKKESFPLTVTSAQKNPTAFYLCASSIRGQGTYEQYFGPGTRLTVT.

The rearrangement links TRBV18 to TRBJ2-3; 7 bases agree with TRBD2. The germline CDR1 and CDR2 sequences are KGHSH and LQKENI. The CDR3 is 18 amino acids. The ends lost 4 bases at V and 2 bases at J; junction bases unmatched: 15. This CDR3 reads CASSLGLVLASYTDTQYF. CDR3 DNA: TGTGCCAGCTCACTCGGACTAGTACTCGCCTCCTACACAGATACGCAGTATTTT.

The J gene is TRBJ2-1, the V gene TRBV18, with D tentatively TRBD2 (5 bases). This CDR3 has 15 residues. Trimming removed 3 bases from V and 9 bases from J, with 18 bases in between. In germline, CDR1 is KGHSH, CDR2 LQKENI. CDR3 loop: CASSPTGSVGVEQFF. CDR3 DNA sequence: TGTGCCAGCTCACCTACCGGGTCGGTCGGGGTTGAGCAGTTCTTC.

The chain employs TRBV6-5 and TRBJ2-1; 8 bases line up with TRBD1. Trimming cost V 7 bases and J 6 bases; bases outside gene matches: 11. This CDR3 has 15 amino acids. The germline CDR1 and CDR2 sequences are MNHEY and SVGAGI. CDR3 amino acids: CASKLAGGSFNEQFF. CDR3 coding DNA: TGTGCCAGCAAGCTAGCAGGGGGCAGTTTCAATGAGCAGTTCTTC.

CDR3 sequence (DNA): TGTGCCAGCAGCTTGGAGTCCTTAGCGGGAGGGCGCGAGCAGTACTTC. It specifies CASSLESLAGGREQYF. The gene calls are TRBV5-5 and TRBJ2-7; 11 nucleotides align to TRBD2. J was trimmed by 6 bases and V by 0 bases; bases with no gene match: 8. The CDR3 is made up of 16 amino acids. CDR1 and CDR2 from the germline V gene are SGHKS and YYEKEE (reference sequence).

J is TRBJ1-1 and V is TRBV5-1; D may be TRBD1 (5 bases). CDR3 size: 14 residues. Per the germline V gene, CDR1 is SGHRS and CDR2 is YFSETQ. The V end lost 5 bases, the J end lost 2 bases, and 13 bases lay between the germline ends. Here the CDR3 DNA reads TGCGCCAGCAGTCCAGACAGTCGCAACACTGAAGCTTTCTTT. Protein sequence: CASSPDSRNTEAFF.

V is TRBV6-5 and J is TRBJ2-1; 8 positions agree with TRBD2. The CDR3 runs to 14 residues. The germline V gene encodes CDR1 MNHEY and CDR2 SVGAGI. Trimming cost V 8 bases and J 5 bases; bases outside gene matches: 8. CDR3 in DNA: TGTGCCAGCGAACCGGGACTAGAAAACAATGAGCAGTTCTTC. Translating gives CASEPGLENNEQFF.

The rearrangement uses TRBV28 and TRBJ1-4; 7 bases align to TRBD1. CDR1 is MDHEN and CDR2 is SYDVKM in the germline V gene. The length of the CDR3 is 15 residues. Unmatched junction bases numbered 11, after V lost 5 bases and J lost 8 bases. CDR3 sequence reads: CASSGAGTAVEKLFF. The CDR3 DNA reads TGTGCCAGCAGTGGTGCCGGGACAGCAGTCGAAAAACTGTTTTTT. Using reference TRBV28 and TRBJ1-4 for the parts outside the CDR3, the full variable domain is DVKVTQSSRYLVKRTGEKVFLECVQDMDHENMFWYRQDPGLGLRLIYFSYDVKMKEKGDIPEGYSVSREKKERFSLILESASTNQTSMYLCASSGAGTAVEKLFFGSGTQLSVL.

This sequence joins TRBV3-1 (or the pseudogene TRBV3-2) and TRBJ2-1, with 7 positions matching TRBD2. Per the germline V gene, CDR1 is LGHDT and CDR2 is YNNKEL (reference sequence). J gave up 15 bases and V 3 bases, and 5 bases lay outside the gene matches. The CDR3 runs 11 residues. The CDR3 loop reads CASSHGRLAFF. DNA for the CDR3: TGTGCCAGCAGCCACGGGAGGTTGGCGTTCTTC.

This clone appeared a few times. This rearrangement joins TRBV13 to TRBJ2-2; the D is unclear. CDR1 is PRHDT, CDR2 FYEKMQ, per germline (reference sequence). CDR3 length: 15 residues. V lost 0 bases, J lost 5 bases, and 10 bases lay in between. The CDR3 DNA reads as TGTGCCAGCAGCTTAGGACAGCATTTTACCGGGGAGCTGTTTTTT. Protein product: CASSLGQHFTGELFF.

The chain couples TRBV10-3 to TRBJ1-1; D gene unclear. V gave up 0 bases and J gave up 7 bases, with 9 bases separating them. The CDR3 runs to 13 residues. Germline V lookup: CDR1 ENHRY, CDR2 SYGVKD. In DNA form, the CDR3 reads TGTGCCATCAGTGAGTCGACGGCGGATGAAGCTTTCTTT. This gives the protein CAISESTADEAFF.

The chain carries TRBV9 and TRBJ2-7; 10 bases are a match to TRBD2. V shed 0 bases, J shed 4 bases, and the junction held 1 base outside the gene matches. The germline CDR1 and CDR2 sequences are SGDLS and YYNGEE. The CDR3 is made up of 14 amino acids. DNA of the CDR3: TGTGCCAGCAGCGTAGGGACTAGCGGTTACGAGCAGTACTTC. Translated, it gives CASSVGTSGYEQYF.

This clone was counted once. The chain carries TRBV28 and TRBJ1-1; 9 nucleotides line up with TRBD1. Germline CDR1 and CDR2: MDHEN and SYDVKM. The junction had 4 bases not matched to a gene; V was cut back by 3 bases and J by 2 bases. This CDR3 has 15 amino acids. The CDR3 region has the DNA TGTGCCAGCAGTTTCTTACAGGGGGCTAACACTGAAGCTTTCTTT. Encoded protein: CASSFLQGANTEAFF.

The V gene is TRBV7-9, the J gene TRBJ2-1, with 9 bases fitting TRBD1. The V and J ends lost 3 bases and 9 bases, in that order; junction bases with no gene match: 9. CDR1 is SEHNR, CDR2 FQNEAQ, per germline (reference sequence). This CDR3 is 15 amino acids long. The CDR3 DNA sequence: TGTGCCAGCAGCTTGGGGGGACAGGGAGGCGGTGAGCAGTTCTTC. Protein: CASSLGGQGGGEQFF.

The chain joins TRBV19 to TRBJ2-2; 9 nucleotides agree with TRBD2. The CDR3 sequence is 15 residues long. V trimming: 6 bases; J trimming: 0 bases; junction bases outside the gene matches: 2. Germline values: CDR1 LNHDA, CDR2 SQIVND (reference sequence). CDR3 in DNA: TGTGCCAGTAGATCTAGCGGGGCGAACACCGGGGAGCTGTTTTTT. Amino acid sequence: CASRSSGANTGELFF.

The V and J genes are TRBV5-1 and TRBJ1-2; tentative D call: TRBD1 (6 bases). The V gene lost 0 bases and the J gene lost 7 bases, with 16 bases spanning the gap. CDR3 size: 15 residues. Per germline, CDR1 SGHRS and CDR2 YFSETQ. Written as DNA, the CDR3 is TGCGCCAGCAGCTTGGGAACAGGGTCCGTCGGTGGCTACACCTTC. Its translation is CASSLGTGSVGGYTF.

The chain combines TRBV6-5 with TRBJ1-2; TRBD1 aligns across 8 bases. The CDR3 totals 16 residues. The V gene end was trimmed by 0 bases and the J gene end by 8 bases; junction bases not matched to a gene: 11. Germline-derived CDR1 and CDR2 are MNHEY and SVGAGI. The CDR3 is CASSYSKQGVARGYTF. CDR3 nucleotide sequence: TGTGCCAGCAGTTACTCGAAACAGGGGGTTGCCAGAGGCTACACCTTC.